This TCR beta chain was identified in a study of cytotoxic CD8 clonotypes in ibrutinib-treated CLL. Background on the study: Sequencing produced an average of roughly 270,000 productive templates and approximately 100,000 productive rearrangements per sample. Findings and limits, study-wide: Clonality went up at the time of ibrutinib response, stayed stable in sustained remission, and later dropped back toward its baseline level at progression. Among the clonotypes, public ones were uncommon and contracted or held stable on treatment.

Assay used: immunoSEQ multiplex PCR; TCRdb lists only in-frame clones, some missing. The sample records 250,000 to 350,000 clones, roughly four fifths being singletons. The germline V gene encodes CDR1 SGHVS and CDR2 FNYEAQ. The CDR3 length is 14 residues. Trimming took 2 bases from V and 6 from J; bases not matched to a gene: 3. A note on this clone: Its antigen remains unknown.

The receptor was derived from a human donor with chronic lymphocytic leukemia. The chain carries TRBV7-6 and TRBJ2-7; 11 bases match TRBD1. This sample comprised PBMCs, obtained at disease progression, from a patient treated with ibrutinib. The CDR3 sequence is CASSLTGTGGEQYF. The CDR3 DNA reads as TGTGCCAGCAGCTTAACCGGGACAGGGGGCGAGCAGTACTTC.